Below are 2 T cell receptor beta chains sequenced from a single sample in a study of T cells expressing NK-cell markers. TCRdb reanalyzed the 5' RACE reads, giving one entry per CDR3 protein sequence and no DNA. The ten most abundant clones cover around 4.3% of a sample with about 260,000 distinct CDR3 sequences. Sequenced sample: blood T cells: a sorted CD56 or NKG2C T cell subset, CD4+ or CD8+ T cells, or bulk PBMC T cells (not recorded which). The source is a woman between 18 and 70 years old in good health.

The chain combines TRBV7-2 with TRBJ2-2. The length of the CDR3 is 15 residues. Germline V gene lookup returns CDR1 SGHTA and CDR2 FQGNSA. The CDR3 loop reads CASSLSKSDTGELFF.

The chain combines TRBV28 with TRBJ1-2. This CDR3 contains 12 residues. CDR1 is MDHEN, CDR2 SYDVKM, per germline. CDR3 protein: CASFLSSHGYTF.